A single sample is the source of the 9 T cell receptor beta chains below, sequenced in a study of Ad26.COV2.S vaccination and SARS-CoV-2 variants. Treatment specified: roughly 18 received Ad26.COV2.S at low or high dose, single or two shots; 5 received placebo; per-sample allocation not given. Sample collection was performed on day 63 after the first vaccine or placebo injection. The data were produced by immunoSEQ multiplex PCR, yet TCRdb's version contains in-frame clones alone and is incomplete. The repertoire holds just over 350,000 clones, about 88% seen once, with approximately 3.5% in the top ten. This material consisted of peripheral blood, taken in a trial of Ad26.COV2.S vaccine versus placebo. Source of these receptors: a person aged 18-65 years who received the Ad26.COV2.S COVID-19 vaccine or a placebo.

V gene TRBV6-5 combines with J gene TRBJ1-2; TRBD1 matches at 7 bases. V lost 0 bases and J lost 6; bases outside the gene matches: 7. The germline gives CDR1 MNHEY, CDR2 SVGAGI. The CDR3 consists of 15 residues. The CDR3 region is CASSYSQTGFDGYTF. In DNA form, the CDR3 reads TGTGCCAGCAGTTACTCCCAGACAGGGTTCGATGGCTACACCTTC.

V is TRBV3-1 (or the pseudogene TRBV3-2) and J is TRBJ1-2, with TRBD1 matching over 9 bases. The germline V gene encodes CDR1 LGHDT and CDR2 YNNKEL (reference sequence). There are 15 residues in the CDR3. After removal of 4 bases from V and 4 bases from J, the junction contained 7 bases not matched to a gene. The DNA for the CDR3 is TGTGCCAGCAGCCTCCGGACAGGGGAATCCTATGGCTACACCTTC. Encoded protein: CASSLRTGESYGYTF.

The rearrangement uses TRBV11-2 and TRBJ2-5, with 11 bases lining up with TRBD2. The germline V gene encodes CDR1 SGHAT and CDR2 FQNNGV. There are 16 residues in the CDR3. V trimming: 3 bases; J trimming: 6 bases; junction bases outside the gene matches: 9. The CDR3 loop reads CASSFWKASGRKTQYF. DNA for the CDR3: TGTGCCAGCAGCTTTTGGAAGGCTAGCGGGAGGAAGACCCAGTACTTC.

The genes are TRBV10-3 and TRBJ1-2, with D hard to call. The V and J ends lost 3 bases and 3 bases respectively, with 14 bases between them. Germline lookup yields CDR1 ENHRY and CDR2 SYGVKD. The CDR3 spans 15 residues. The CDR3 loop is CAISESGEPHYGYTF. In nucleotides, the CDR3 is TGTGCCATCAGTGAATCTGGAGAACCTCACTATGGCTACACCTTC.

This rearrangement joins TRBV19 to TRBJ2-3; D is perhaps TRBD1 or TRBD2 (5 bases each). The V gene lost 6 bases and the J gene lost 10 bases, with 20 bases spanning the gap. The CDR3 extends over 14 amino acids. Germline assignment: CDR1 LNHDA and CDR2 SQIVND (reference sequence). The DNA of the CDR3 is TGTGCCAGTAGCAGGGACCCTTACATAACCTCGCAGTATTTT. Its translation is CASSRDPYITSQYF.

CDR3 sequence: CASSHTSGHTGELFF. The CDR3 bases are TGTGCCAGCAGCCATACTAGCGGGCACACCGGGGAGCTGTTTTTT. The chain employs TRBV3-1 (or the pseudogene TRBV3-2) and TRBJ2-2; 9 nucleotides match TRBD2. Germline CDR1 and CDR2: LGHDT and YNNKEL (reference sequence). This CDR3 is 15 amino acids long. The V segment lost 3 bases and the J segment 3 bases; nucleotides outside the gene matches: 2.

This sequence joins TRBV19 and TRBJ2-1; possible D gene TRBD2, 6 bases. Trimming pared 6 bases from V and 8 bases from J, leaving 23 bases between. There are 16 residues in the CDR3. CDR1 and CDR2 (germline): LNHDA, SQIVND (reference sequence). The CDR3 DNA reads TGTGCCAGTAGCCGACCTATCCGGGAGTCTAACGATGAGCAGTTCTTC. This gives the protein CASSRPIRESNDEQFF.

As for this clone: Within the sample, other DNA sequences also encode this same CDR3. The CDR3 nucleotides read TGTGCCAGCAGCCCCCGACAGGGTAACTATGGCTACACCTTC. It specifies CASSPRQGNYGYTF. V and J are TRBV7-2 and TRBJ1-2, with 7 bases identical to TRBD1. This CDR3 comprises 14 residues. With 5 bases clipped from V and 1 base from J, the junction kept 4 bases outside the gene matches. The germline CDR1 and CDR2 sequences are SGHTA and FQGNSA.

The chain recombines TRBV5-1 with TRBJ2-2, with 9 bases identical to TRBD1. The V gene end was trimmed by 2 bases and the J gene end by 4 bases; junction bases not matched to a gene: 6. Per the germline V gene, CDR1 is SGHRS and CDR2 is YFSETQ. The CDR3 loop spans 16 amino acids. In DNA, the CDR3 is TGCGCCAGCAGCTTCCGGGACAGGGTGTCCACCGGGGAGCTGTTTTTT. Its protein is CASSFRDRVSTGELFF.